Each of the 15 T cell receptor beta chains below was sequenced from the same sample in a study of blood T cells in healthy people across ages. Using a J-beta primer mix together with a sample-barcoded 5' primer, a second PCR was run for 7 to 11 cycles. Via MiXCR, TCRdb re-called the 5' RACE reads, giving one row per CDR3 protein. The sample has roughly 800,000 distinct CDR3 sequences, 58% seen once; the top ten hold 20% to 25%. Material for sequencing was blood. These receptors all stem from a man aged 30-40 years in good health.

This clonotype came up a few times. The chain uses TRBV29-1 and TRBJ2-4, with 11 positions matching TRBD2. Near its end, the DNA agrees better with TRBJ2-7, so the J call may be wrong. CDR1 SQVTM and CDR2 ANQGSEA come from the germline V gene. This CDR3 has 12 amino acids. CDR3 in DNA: TGCAGCGTTGCTAGCGGGAGGAACGAGCAGTACTTC. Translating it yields CSVASGRNEQYF.

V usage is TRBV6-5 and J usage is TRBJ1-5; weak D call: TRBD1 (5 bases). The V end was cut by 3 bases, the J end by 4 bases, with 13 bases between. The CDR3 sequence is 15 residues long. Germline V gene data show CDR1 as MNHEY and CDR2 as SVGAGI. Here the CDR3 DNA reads TGTGCCAGCAGTTATTCCGGGGACCGAAATCAGCCCCAGCATTTT. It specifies CASSYSGDRNQPQHF.

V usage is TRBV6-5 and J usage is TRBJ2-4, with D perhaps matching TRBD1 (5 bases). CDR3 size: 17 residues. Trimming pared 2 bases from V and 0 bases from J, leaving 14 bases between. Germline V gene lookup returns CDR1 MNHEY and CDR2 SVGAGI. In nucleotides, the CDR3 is TGTGCCAGCAGTTACGGATCAGGAAGGGGAGCCAAAAACATTCAGTACTTC. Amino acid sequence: CASSYGSGRGAKNIQYF.

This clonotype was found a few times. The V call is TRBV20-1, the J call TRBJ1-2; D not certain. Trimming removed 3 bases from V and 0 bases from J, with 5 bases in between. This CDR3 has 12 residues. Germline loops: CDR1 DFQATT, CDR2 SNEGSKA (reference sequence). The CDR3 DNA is TGCAGTGCTAGCGGTGCTAACTATGGCTACACCTTC. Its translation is CSASGANYGYTF.

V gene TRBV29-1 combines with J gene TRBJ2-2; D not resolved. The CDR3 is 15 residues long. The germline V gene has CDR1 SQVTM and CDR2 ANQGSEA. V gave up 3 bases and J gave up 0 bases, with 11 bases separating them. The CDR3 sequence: CSVEWQATNTGELFF. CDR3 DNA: TGCAGCGTTGAGTGGCAGGCCACGAACACCGGGGAGCTGTTTTTT.

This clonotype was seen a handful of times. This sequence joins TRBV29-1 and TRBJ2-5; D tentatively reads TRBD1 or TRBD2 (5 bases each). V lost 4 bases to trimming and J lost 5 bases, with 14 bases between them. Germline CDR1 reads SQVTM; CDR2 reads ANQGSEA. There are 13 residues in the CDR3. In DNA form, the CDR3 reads TGCAGCGTTGGGGGGTTCGGATTGGAGACCCAGTACTTC. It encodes CSVGGFGLETQYF.

DNA for the CDR3: TGCGCCAGCAGCTTGTTTAGCTCTGGGGCCAACGTCCTGACTTTC. Protein: CASSLFSSGANVLTF. This chain uses TRBV5-1 with TRBJ2-6; D gene uncertain. Germline CDR1 SGHRS, CDR2 YFSETQ. CDR3 size: 15 residues. The V gene lost 1 base and the J gene lost 0 bases, with 5 bases spanning the gap.

This chain's CDR3 is CASSLYVNGEAFF. The DNA for the CDR3 is TGTGCCAGCAGTTTATATGTCAATGGTGAAGCTTTCTTT. This rearrangement joins TRBV27 to TRBJ1-1; D is uncertain. CDR3 length equals 13 residues. V was pared by 1 base and J by 7 bases, with 10 bases between. Germline loops: CDR1 MNHEY, CDR2 SMNVEV (reference sequence).

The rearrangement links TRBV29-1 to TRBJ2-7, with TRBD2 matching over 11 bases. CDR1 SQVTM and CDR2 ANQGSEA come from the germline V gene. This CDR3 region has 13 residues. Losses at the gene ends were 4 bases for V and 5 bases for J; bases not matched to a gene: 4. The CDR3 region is CSVGIAGGNEQYF. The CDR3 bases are TGCAGCGTTGGCATAGCGGGAGGGAACGAGCAGTACTTC.

The DNA for the CDR3 is TGCAGTGCTAGAGACAAGGGACCAGTCACCGGGGAGCTGTTTTTT. As protein: CSARDKGPVTGELFF. This chain joins TRBV20-1 and TRBJ2-2; D may correspond to TRBD1 or TRBD2 (5 bases each). CDR1 DFQATT and CDR2 SNEGSKA come from the germline V gene (reference sequence). With 0 bases removed from V and 4 bases from J, the gap between germline ends came to 12 bases. This CDR3 contains 15 residues.

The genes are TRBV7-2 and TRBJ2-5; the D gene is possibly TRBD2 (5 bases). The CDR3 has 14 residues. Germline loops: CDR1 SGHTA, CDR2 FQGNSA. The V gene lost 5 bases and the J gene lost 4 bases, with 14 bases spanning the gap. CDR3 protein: CASSPGVSVETQYF. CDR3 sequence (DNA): TGTGCCAGCAGCCCCGGGGTGTCGGTAGAGACCCAGTACTTC.

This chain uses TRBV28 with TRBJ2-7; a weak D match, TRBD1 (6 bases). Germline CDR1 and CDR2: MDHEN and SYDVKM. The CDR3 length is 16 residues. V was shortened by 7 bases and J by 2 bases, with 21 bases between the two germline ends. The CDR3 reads CASTLRGRDTTYEQYF. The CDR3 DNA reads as TGTGCCAGCACCCTCCGCGGACGGGACACCACCTACGAGCAGTACTTC.

CDR3 amino acids: CSVEDRQSGQYF. The CDR3 nucleotides read TGCAGCGTTGAAGATCGTCAGTCTGGGCAGTACTTC. The chain couples TRBV29-1 to TRBJ2-5; D remains unclear. Germline CDR1 and CDR2: SQVTM and ANQGSEA. The CDR3 runs to 12 residues. The germline V and J ends were trimmed by 0 bases and 11 bases, with 13 bases remaining between them.

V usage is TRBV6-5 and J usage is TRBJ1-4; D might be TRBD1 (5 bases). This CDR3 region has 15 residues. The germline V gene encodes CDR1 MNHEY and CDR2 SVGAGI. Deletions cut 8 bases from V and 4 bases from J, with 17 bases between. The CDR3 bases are TGTGCCAGCGGGACTGGGGCGCCTAGTAATGAAAAACTGTTTTTT. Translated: CASGTGAPSNEKLFF.

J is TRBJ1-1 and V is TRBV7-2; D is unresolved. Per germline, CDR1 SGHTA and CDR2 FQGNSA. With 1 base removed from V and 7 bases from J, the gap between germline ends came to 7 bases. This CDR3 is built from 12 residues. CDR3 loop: CASSLGQVEAFF. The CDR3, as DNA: TGTGCCAGCAGCTTAGGCCAGGTTGAAGCTTTCTTT.